One sample yielded the 20 T cell receptor beta chains listed below, sequenced in a study of blood T cell repertoires in COVID-19. TCRdb's copy holds only in-frame clones and misses some; the assay was immunoSEQ multiplex PCR. The table has some 240,000 clones, over 60% seen once. Source material: peripheral blood. These receptors were collected from a woman between 65 and 79 years old with acute or convalescent COVID-19.

This chain connects TRBV18 to TRBJ2-7, with 10 nucleotides matching TRBD2. With V trimmed by 3 bases and J by 2 bases, 4 bases remained unmatched. This CDR3 is built from 15 residues. Germline-derived CDR1 and CDR2 are KGHSH and LQKENI. The CDR3 here is CASSPSSGGAYEQYF. For the CDR3, the DNA is TGTGCCAGCTCACCTTCCAGCGGGGGGGCCTACGAGCAGTACTTC.

This clone has a handful of counts. This CDR3 reads CASRYPAQGTEAFF. The CDR3 DNA is TGTGCCAGCAGATACCCGGCACAGGGCACTGAAGCTTTCTTT. The chain uses TRBV6-2 or TRBV6-3 and TRBJ1-1; TRBD1 is a possible D gene (6 bases). CDR3 length: 14 residues. The V end was cut by 6 bases, the J end by 4 bases, with 15 bases between. Germline CDR1 reads MNHEY; CDR2 reads SVGEGT.

The chain links TRBV5-5 to TRBJ2-7, with 7 bases identical to TRBD1. CDR1 is SGHKS, CDR2 YYEKEE, per germline (reference sequence). J lost 3 bases, V lost 4 bases, and 10 bases had no gene match. CDR3 size: 15 residues. Here the CDR3 DNA reads TGTGCCAGCAGCCACAGTCCGACAGGGAACTACGAGCAGTACGTC. Encoded protein: CASSHSPTGNYEQYV.

The chain's CDR3 is CASSLDRSYEQYF. For the CDR3, the DNA is TGTGCCAGTAGTCTTGACAGGTCCTACGAGCAGTACTTC. The chain has TRBV19 and TRBJ2-7; possibly TRBD1 for D (6 bases). Per germline, CDR1 LNHDA and CDR2 SQIVND (reference sequence). V lost 5 bases and J lost 1, with 9 bases in between. The CDR3 has 13 residues.

The rearrangement uses TRBV5-8 and TRBJ1-2, with D possibly being TRBD1 (6 bases). Trimming shortened V by 0 bases and J by 8 bases, and 17 bases separated the two germline ends. Germline CDR1 SGHTS, CDR2 YDEGEE. The CDR3 has 15 residues. The CDR3 sequence is CASSLARGGARGYTF. The CDR3 bases are TGTGCCAGCAGCTTGGCCCGAGGGGGGGCGCGGGGCTACACCTTC.

The chain has TRBV30 and TRBJ2-3; no definite D call. This CDR3 spans 14 amino acids. V lost 7 bases and J lost 9, with 23 bases in between. Germline loops: CDR1 GTSNPN, CDR2 SVGIG (reference sequence). In nucleotides, the CDR3 is TGTGCCTCTATTCAGAAAAGTTGGGCCTCGACGCAGTATTTT. Residues: CASIQKSWASTQYF.

The chain links TRBV19 to TRBJ1-1, with 7 positions matching TRBD1. Germline lookup yields CDR1 LNHDA and CDR2 SQIVND (reference sequence). V was clipped by 10 bases and J by 10 bases; unmatched bases: 9. This CDR3 has 11 amino acids. The CDR3 bases are TGTGCCACCGGGACAGCGTACGGAGCTTTCTTT. Protein: CATGTAYGAFF. Variable domain in full (rest from reference TRBV19 and TRBJ1-1): DGGITQSPKYLFRKEGQNVTLSCEQNLNHDAMYWYRQDPGQGLRLIYYSQIVNDFQKGDIAEGYSVSREKKESFPLTVTSAQKNPTAFYLCATGTAYGAFFGQGTRLTVV.

This chain uses TRBV7-2 with TRBJ1-1; D possibly corresponds to TRBD1 (6 bases). The CDR3 covers 14 residues. Trimming pared 2 bases from V and 5 bases from J, leaving 12 bases between. Germline V gene lookup returns CDR1 SGHTA and CDR2 FQGNSA. CDR3 DNA sequence: TGTGCCAGCAGCTTATTGGGGGCGTGGACTGAAGCTTTCTTT. Protein product: CASSLLGAWTEAFF.

This clone was recorded once. The V gene is TRBV18, the J gene TRBJ2-7; possible D gene TRBD1, 6 bases. The CDR3 length is 14 residues. V lost 4 bases, J lost 1 base, and 11 bases lay in between. CDR1 and CDR2 (germline): KGHSH, LQKENI. The CDR3 here is CASSRIGQSYEQYF. CDR3 bases: TGTGCCAGCTCACGAATCGGACAGTCCTACGAGCAGTACTTC. The full variable domain, completed using reference TRBV18 and TRBJ2-7, is NAGVMQNPRHLVRRRGQEARLRCSPMKGHSHVYWYRQLPEEGLKFMVYLQKENIIDESGMPKERFSAEFPKEGPSILRIQQVVRGDSAAYFCASSRIGQSYEQYFGPGTRLTVT.

This rearrangement joins TRBV6-5 to TRBJ2-5; D not resolved. CDR1 is MNHEY, CDR2 SVGAGI, per germline. The V and J ends lost 2 bases and 5 bases respectively, with 12 bases between them. The CDR3 loop spans 14 amino acids. The CDR3 sequence: CASSYGASRETQYF. CDR3 sequence (DNA): TGTGCCAGCAGTTACGGAGCGTCACGGGAGACCCAGTACTTC.

This clone was counted a single time. V and J are TRBV3-1 (or the pseudogene TRBV3-2) and TRBJ2-5; D unresolved. The CDR3 totals 17 residues. Germline CDR1 and CDR2: LGHDT and YNNKEL (reference sequence). V shed 2 bases and J shed 1 base, with 17 bases lying between them. In DNA, the CDR3 is TGTGCCAGCAGCCAAATCCCCTTACATGGTATCCAAGAGACCCAGTACTTC. It codes for CASSQIPLHGIQETQYF.

This sequence joins TRBV5-1 and TRBJ2-7; D possibly corresponds to TRBD2 (6 bases). CDR1 and CDR2 from the germline V gene are SGHRS and YFSETQ. This CDR3 is 15 amino acids long. Trimming removed 3 bases from V and 0 bases from J, with 13 bases in between. CDR3 in DNA: TGCGCCAGCAGCTACGGGACTCCGAGCTCCTACGAGCAGTACTTC. Its translation is CASSYGTPSSYEQYF.

The chain joins TRBV10-3 to TRBJ2-1; 8 bases line up with TRBD2. V dropped 10 bases and J dropped 6; count of bases not matched to a gene: 11. Per the germline V gene, CDR1 is ENHRY and CDR2 is SYGVKD. The CDR3 is made up of 14 amino acids. This chain's CDR3 is CATEIQRGSNEQFF. The CDR3 DNA reads as TGTGCCACCGAGATCCAGCGGGGGTCCAATGAGCAGTTCTTC.

The gene calls are TRBV6-2 or TRBV6-3 and TRBJ1-2, with TRBD1 matching 9 bases. After removal of 5 bases from V and 6 bases from J, the junction contained 4 bases not matched to a gene. This CDR3 is built from 13 residues. Germline assignment: CDR1 MNHEY and CDR2 SVGEGT. This CDR3 reads CASSRDRVDGYTF. Here the CDR3 DNA reads TGTGCCAGCAGTAGGGACAGGGTCGATGGCTACACCTTC.

J is TRBJ2-7 and V is TRBV14; D is perhaps TRBD2 (5 bases). CDR3 length equals 14 residues. CDR1 is SGHDN and CDR2 is FVKESK in the germline V gene. Trimming took off 7 bases at V and 3 bases at J, with 16 bases between the two ends. CDR3 sequence: CASTKGEGRYEQYF. The CDR3 DNA reads as TGTGCCAGCACCAAAGGAGAGGGCCGCTACGAGCAGTACTTC.

The chain joins TRBV7-2 to TRBJ1-4; TRBD1 agrees at 10 bases. From germline, CDR1 is SGHTA and CDR2 FQGNSA. The CDR3 contains 12 residues. V was pared by 4 bases and J by 12 bases, with 2 bases of the junction left unmatched. The CDR3 region is CASSSGQGELFF. DNA of the CDR3: TGTGCCAGCAGCTCCGGACAGGGGGAACTGTTTTTT.

The V gene is TRBV9, the J gene TRBJ1-5; the match to TRBD1 covers 8 bases. CDR1 is SGDLS and CDR2 is YYNGEE in the germline V gene. The V segment lost 4 bases and the J segment 0 bases; nucleotides outside the gene matches: 15. This CDR3 is 19 amino acids long. CDR3 protein: CASSPKTGATDGSNQPQHF. CDR3 coding DNA: TGTGCCAGCAGCCCAAAGACAGGGGCGACCGACGGTAGCAATCAGCCCCAGCATTTT.

This chain links TRBV10-3 with TRBJ1-2, with 9 bases aligning to TRBD1. Trimming at V came to 11 bases and at J to 1 base, leaving 8 bases not matched to a gene. CDR3 size: 14 residues. Germline CDR1 is ENHRY and CDR2 is SYGVKD. CDR3 in DNA: TGTGCCGTTACCAGACAGGGGGGTAACTATGGCTACACCTTC. Its translation: CAVTRQGGNYGYTF.

The chain links TRBV10-3 to TRBJ2-7; D is possibly TRBD1 (5 bases). The germline gives CDR1 ENHRY, CDR2 SYGVKD. The CDR3 sequence is 13 residues long. The V and J ends lost 4 bases and 2 bases respectively, with 9 bases between them. The CDR3 reads CAISGGGTYEQYF. The CDR3 region has the DNA TGTGCCATCAGTGGGGGCGGTACCTACGAGCAGTACTTC.

There are a few counts of this clone. The chain is built from TRBV30 and TRBJ1-1, with TRBD1 matching over 9 bases. The trim removed 4 bases at V and 5 bases at J, leaving 8 bases unmatched. The CDR3 runs 14 residues. The germline V gene encodes CDR1 GTSNPN and CDR2 SVGIG (reference sequence). CDR3 region: CAWTTLQGATEAFF. CDR3 in DNA: TGTGCCTGGACGACACTACAGGGGGCAACTGAAGCTTTCTTT.